The 8 T cell receptor beta chains reported below all come from one sample, sequenced in a study of shared clonotypes between healthy human individuals. This table comes from immunoSEQ multiplex PCR, and its TCRdb copy is limited to in-frame clones, with some not included. Among approximately 590,000 clones listed, 95% to 96% were seen once. Naive CD8 cells lacked CD45RO and underwent positive selection for CCR7, leaving out terminally differentiated effector memory CD45RA+ cells. The sample taken for sequencing was naive CD8+ T cells sorted from blood. The source is a woman aged 25 to 39 in good health.

The V gene is TRBV10-1, the J gene TRBJ2-7; 7 positions match TRBD1. Trimming at V came to 4 bases and at J to 6 bases, leaving 3 bases not matched to a gene. The germline CDR1 and CDR2 sequences are WNHNN and SYGVQD (reference sequence). The CDR3 consists of 12 residues. CDR3 sequence (DNA): TGCGCCAGCAGTGCTGACAGGGCCGAGCAGTACTTC. The encoded protein is CASSADRAEQYF.

The V gene is TRBV29-1, the J gene TRBJ2-7; 7 bases agree with TRBD1. This CDR3 is 12 amino acids long. V was pared by 7 bases and J by 4 bases, with 7 bases of the junction left unmatched. Germline lookup yields CDR1 SQVTM and CDR2 ANQGSEA. CDR3 residues: CSAATGSYEQYF. The CDR3 DNA sequence: TGCAGCGCGGCGACAGGGTCTTACGAGCAGTACTTC.

Turning to this clone: Other DNA sequences within the sample encode an identical CDR3. This sequence joins TRBV28 and TRBJ1-5; no reliable D call. Germline loops: CDR1 MDHEN, CDR2 SYDVKM. The CDR3 is 11 amino acids. Trimming shortened V by 3 bases and J by 7 bases, and 4 bases separated the two germline ends. The CDR3 protein is CASSLSQPQHF. In nucleotides, the CDR3 is TGTGCCAGCAGTTTGTCCCAGCCCCAGCATTTT.

V is TRBV16 and J is TRBJ1-1, with a tentative D call TRBD1 (5 bases). Trimming removed 0 bases from V and 11 bases from J, with 16 bases in between. Germline loops: CDR1 KGHSY, CDR2 FQNENV. CDR3 size: 14 residues. The CDR3 DNA is TGTGCCAGCAGCCAATCATCAGGGCCGCTCTGGGCTTTCTTT. Protein product: CASSQSSGPLWAFF.

The chain couples TRBV27 to TRBJ1-1, with TRBD1 as a possible D gene (5 bases). V gave up 3 bases and J gave up 6 bases, with 11 bases separating them. Germline V gives CDR1 MNHEY, CDR2 SMNVEV (reference sequence). The CDR3 is 13 amino acids. The CDR3: CASSFGGLAEAFF. The DNA for the CDR3 is TGTGCCAGCAGTTTCGGGGGTTTAGCTGAAGCTTTCTTT.

The chain links TRBV7-9 to TRBJ2-7; D uncertain. Trimming pared 1 base from V and 6 bases from J, leaving 7 bases between. Germline CDR1 and CDR2: SEHNR and FQNEAQ (reference sequence). The CDR3 is 12 amino acids. CDR3 sequence: CASSLDAAEQYF. The CDR3 DNA reads as TGTGCCAGCAGCTTAGACGCAGCCGAGCAGTACTTC.

The V gene is TRBV28, the J gene TRBJ1-3, with D possibly being TRBD1 (5 bases). Germline CDR1 MDHEN, CDR2 SYDVKM. The CDR3 spans 15 residues. The germline V and J ends were trimmed by 3 bases and 5 bases, with 14 bases remaining between them. DNA for the CDR3: TGTGCCAGCAGTTTGTCTGCGGCAGGGAGAAACACCATATATTTT. It codes for CASSLSAAGRNTIYF.

The chain is built from TRBV28 and TRBJ1-5; D not certain. Trimming pared 3 bases from V and 1 base from J, leaving 13 bases between. In germline, CDR1 is MDHEN, CDR2 SYDVKM. The CDR3 contains 16 residues. CDR3 nucleotide sequence: TGTGCCAGCAGTTTTTCCCGGGAATGGAGCAATCAGCCCCAGCATTTT. It is translated as CASSFSREWSNQPQHF.